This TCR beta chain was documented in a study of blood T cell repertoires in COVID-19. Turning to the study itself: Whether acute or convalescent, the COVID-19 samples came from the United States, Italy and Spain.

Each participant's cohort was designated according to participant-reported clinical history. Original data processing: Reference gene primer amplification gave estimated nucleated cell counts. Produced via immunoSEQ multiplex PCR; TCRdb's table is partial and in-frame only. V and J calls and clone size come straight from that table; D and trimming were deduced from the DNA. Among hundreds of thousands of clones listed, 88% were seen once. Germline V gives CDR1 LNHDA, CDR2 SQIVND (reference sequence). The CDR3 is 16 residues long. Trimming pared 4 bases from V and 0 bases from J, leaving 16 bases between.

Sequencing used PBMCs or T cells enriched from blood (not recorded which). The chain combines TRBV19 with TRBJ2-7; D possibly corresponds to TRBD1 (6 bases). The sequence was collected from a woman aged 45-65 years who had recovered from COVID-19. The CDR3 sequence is CASSTGQPLSSYEQYF. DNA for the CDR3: TGTGCCAGTAGTACCGGACAGCCCCTGAGCTCCTACGAGCAGTACTTC.